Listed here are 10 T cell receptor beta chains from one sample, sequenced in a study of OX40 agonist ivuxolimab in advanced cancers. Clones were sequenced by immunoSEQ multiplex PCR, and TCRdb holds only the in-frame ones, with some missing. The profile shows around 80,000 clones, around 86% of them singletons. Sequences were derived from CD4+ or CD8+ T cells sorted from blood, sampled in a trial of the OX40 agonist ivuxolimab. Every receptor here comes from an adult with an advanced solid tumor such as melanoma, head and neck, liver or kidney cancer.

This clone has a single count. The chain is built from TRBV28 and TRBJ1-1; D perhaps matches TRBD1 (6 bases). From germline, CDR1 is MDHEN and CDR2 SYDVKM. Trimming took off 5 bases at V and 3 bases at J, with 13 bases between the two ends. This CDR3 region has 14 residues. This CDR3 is CASSQPGTHTEAFF. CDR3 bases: TGTGCCAGCAGTCAGCCCGGGACACACACTGAAGCTTTCTTT.

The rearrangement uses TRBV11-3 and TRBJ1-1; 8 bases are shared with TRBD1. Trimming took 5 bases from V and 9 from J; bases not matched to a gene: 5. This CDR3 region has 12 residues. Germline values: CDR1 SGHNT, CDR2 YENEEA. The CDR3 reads CASSRGQGQAFF. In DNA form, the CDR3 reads TGTGCCAGCAGCCGCGGACAGGGTCAAGCTTTCTTT.

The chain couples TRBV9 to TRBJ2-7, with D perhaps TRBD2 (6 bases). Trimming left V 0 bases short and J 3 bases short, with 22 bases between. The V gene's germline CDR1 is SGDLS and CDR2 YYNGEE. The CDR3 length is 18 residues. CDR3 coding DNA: TGTGCCAGCAGCGTAGGCTTTACATCCCCGGGACTTTTCTACGAGCAGTACTTC. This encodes CASSVGFTSPGLFYEQYF. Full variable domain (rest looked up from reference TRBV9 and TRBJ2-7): DSGVTQTPKHLITATGQRVTLRCSPRSGDLSVYWYQQSLDQGLQFLIQYYNGEERAKGNILERFSAQQFPDLHSELNLSSLELGDSALYFCASSVGFTSPGLFYEQYFGPGTRLTVT.

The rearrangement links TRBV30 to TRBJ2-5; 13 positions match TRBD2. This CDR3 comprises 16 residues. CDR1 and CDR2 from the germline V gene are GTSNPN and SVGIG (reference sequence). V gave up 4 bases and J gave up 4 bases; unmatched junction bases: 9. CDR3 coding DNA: TGTGCCTGGACCTCCGGGACTAGCGGGATTTCAGAGACCCAGTACTTC. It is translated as CAWTSGTSGISETQYF.

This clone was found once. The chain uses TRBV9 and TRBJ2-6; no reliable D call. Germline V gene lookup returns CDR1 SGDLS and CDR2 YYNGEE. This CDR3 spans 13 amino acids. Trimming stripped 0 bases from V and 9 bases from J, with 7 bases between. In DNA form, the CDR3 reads TGTGCCAGCAGCGTAGGGACGGACAACGTCCTGACTTTC. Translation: CASSVGTDNVLTF.

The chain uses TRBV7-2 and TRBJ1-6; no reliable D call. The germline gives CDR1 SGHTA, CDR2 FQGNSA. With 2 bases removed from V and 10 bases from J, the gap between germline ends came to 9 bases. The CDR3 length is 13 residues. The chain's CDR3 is CASSLRGGSPLHF. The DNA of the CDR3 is TGTGCCAGCAGCTTAAGAGGCGGATCACCCCTCCACTTT.

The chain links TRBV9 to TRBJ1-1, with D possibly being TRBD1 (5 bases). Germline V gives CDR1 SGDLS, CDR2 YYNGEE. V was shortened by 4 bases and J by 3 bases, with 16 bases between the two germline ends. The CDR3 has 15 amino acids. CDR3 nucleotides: TGTGCCAGCAGCCCGAGAATGGGAGGGGACACTGAAGCTTTCTTT. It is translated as CASSPRMGGDTEAFF.

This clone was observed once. The CDR3 here is CASSPNRGGYEQYF. As DNA, the CDR3 is TGTGCCAGCTCACCAAACAGGGGGGGCTACGAGCAGTACTTC. The chain links TRBV18 to TRBJ2-7; D is possibly TRBD1 (8 bases). Trimming cost V 2 bases and J 3 bases, with 11 bases left between them. This CDR3 has 14 amino acids. Germline lookup yields CDR1 KGHSH and CDR2 LQKENI.

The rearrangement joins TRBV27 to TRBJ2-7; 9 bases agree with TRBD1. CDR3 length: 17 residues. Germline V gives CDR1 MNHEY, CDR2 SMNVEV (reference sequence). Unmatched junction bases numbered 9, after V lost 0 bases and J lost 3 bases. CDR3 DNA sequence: TGTGCCAGCAGTTTATCTGGTACCGGGACAGGGATCTACGAGCAGTACTTC. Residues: CASSLSGTGTGIYEQYF.

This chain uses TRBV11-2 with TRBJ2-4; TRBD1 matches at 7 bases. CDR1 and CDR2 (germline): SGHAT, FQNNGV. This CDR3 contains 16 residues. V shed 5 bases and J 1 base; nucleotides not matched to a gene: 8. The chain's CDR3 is CASSRRGGEAKNIQYF. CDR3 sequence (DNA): TGTGCCAGCAGCAGGAGAGGGGGCGAGGCCAAAAACATTCAGTACTTC.